The rows below give T cell receptor beta chains drawn from one sample of a study of CD8+ T cells in alopecia areata. Only in-frame clones appear in the TCRdb table, and some are missing; sequencing was by immunoSEQ multiplex PCR. The data hold some 180,000 clones, with around 51% observed a single time. Sequencing was performed on CD8+ T cells sorted from blood, taken at week 52, from a patient treated with tofacitinib. The receptors stem from a human donor with alopecia areata. The CDR3 runs from the conserved cysteine through the conserved F or W. D genes are given only for firm matches. Size values are once, few and many counts, or a class for expanded clones, and some rows have none.

d_call	v_call	j_call	clone_size	cdr3_nt	cdr3_aa
NA	TRBV7-9	TRBJ2-7	few	TGTGCCAGCAGCTTGGACCCCGGTCGACACGAGCAGTACTTC	CASSLDPGRHEQYF
NA	TRBV4-3	TRBJ2-1	NA	TGCGCCAGCAGCCAAGGAAATGAGCAGTTCTTC	CASSQGNEQFF
NA	TRBV4-1	TRBJ2-6	NA	TGCGCCAGCAGCTATGGGTCTGGGGCCAACGTCCTGACTTTC	CASSYGSGANVLTF
NA	TRBV2	TRBJ2-5	NA	TGTGCCAGCCTGCCACGGTACCAAGAGACCCAGTACTTC	CASLPRYQETQYF
NA	TRBV4-1	TRBJ1-5	NA	TGCGCCAGCAGCCAAGAGCCCAGGGCATGGCAGCCCCAGCATTTT	CASSQEPRAWQPQHF
TRBD1	TRBV27	TRBJ1-2	NA	TGTGCCAGCAGTACCACCGGGACAGGGTTGGACTATGGCTACACCTTC	CASSTTGTGLDYGYTF
TRBD1	TRBV27	TRBJ2-3	NA	TGTGCCAGCAGTGCATTCACCGGACAGGAGAACACAGATACGCAGTATTTT	CASSAFTGQENTDTQYF
NA	TRBV29-1	TRBJ2-2	NA	TGCAGCGTTGATCTCGGGGTTACCGGGGAGCTGTTTTTT	CSVDLGVTGELFF
NA	TRBV11-2	TRBJ1-6	few	TGTGCCAGCAGAAGCTTTGGGCAGGGTAATTCACCCCTCCACTTT	CASRSFGQGNSPLHF
TRBD1	TRBV13	TRBJ2-7	few	TGTGCCAGCAGCCAAGAGGGGACAGGGGAAGGGTACGAGCAGTACTTC	CASSQEGTGEGYEQYF